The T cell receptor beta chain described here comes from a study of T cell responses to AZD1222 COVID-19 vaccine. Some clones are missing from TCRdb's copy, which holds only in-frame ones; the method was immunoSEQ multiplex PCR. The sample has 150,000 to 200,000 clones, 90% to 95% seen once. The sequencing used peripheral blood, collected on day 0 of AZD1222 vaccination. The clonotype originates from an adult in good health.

The CDR3 protein is CASSHLSNEQFF. CDR3 nucleotides: TGTGCCAGCAGCCACCTATCGAATGAGCAGTTCTTC. The V gene is TRBV14, the J gene TRBJ2-1; D ambiguous. The germline gives CDR1 SGHDN, CDR2 FVKESK. Trimming removed 3 bases at V and 7 bases at J, with 7 bases between. The CDR3 extends over 12 amino acids.